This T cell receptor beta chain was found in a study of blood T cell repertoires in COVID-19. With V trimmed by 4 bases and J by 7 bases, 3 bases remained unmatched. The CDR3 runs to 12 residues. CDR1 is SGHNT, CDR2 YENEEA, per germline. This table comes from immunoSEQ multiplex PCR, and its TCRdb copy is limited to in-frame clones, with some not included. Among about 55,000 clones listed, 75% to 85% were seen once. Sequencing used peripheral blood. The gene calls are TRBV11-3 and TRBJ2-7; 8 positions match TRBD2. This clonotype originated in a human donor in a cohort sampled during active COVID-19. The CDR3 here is CASSSGLAEQYF. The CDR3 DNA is TGTGCCAGCAGCTCCGGACTAGCAGAGCAGTACTTC.